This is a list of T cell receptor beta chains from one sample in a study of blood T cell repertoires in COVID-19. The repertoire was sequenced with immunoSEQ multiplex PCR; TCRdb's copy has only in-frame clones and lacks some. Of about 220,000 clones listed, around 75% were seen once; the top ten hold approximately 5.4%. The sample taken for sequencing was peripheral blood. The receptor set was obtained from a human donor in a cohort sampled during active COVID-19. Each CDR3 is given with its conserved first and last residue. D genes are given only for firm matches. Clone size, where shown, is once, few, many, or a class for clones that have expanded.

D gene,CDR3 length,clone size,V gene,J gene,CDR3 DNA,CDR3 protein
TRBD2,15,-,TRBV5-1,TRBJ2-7,TGCGCCAGCAGCCCACAGACTAGCGGGACTTACGAGCAGTACTTC,CASSPQTSGTYEQYF
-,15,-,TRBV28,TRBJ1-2,TGTGCCAGCAGTTTACCCATCCCCGCGGACTATGGCTACACCTTC,CASSLPIPADYGYTF
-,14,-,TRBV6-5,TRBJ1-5,TGTGCCAGCAACCCGACAGAAAGCAATCAGCCCCAGCATTTT,CASNPTESNQPQHF
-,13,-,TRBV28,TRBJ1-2,TGTGCCAGCAGTTTATGGACTGGCTATGGCTACACCTTC,CASSLWTGYGYTF
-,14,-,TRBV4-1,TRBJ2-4,TGCGCCAGCAGCCAAGTCGGAGGAAAAAACATTCAGTACTTC,CASSQVGGKNIQYF
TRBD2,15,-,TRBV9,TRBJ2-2,TGTGCCAGCAGCGTAGCCGGGGGGGGCACCGGGGAGCTGTTTTTT,CASSVAGGGTGELFF
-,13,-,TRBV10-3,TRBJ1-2,TGTGCCATCAGGGGCACAGGGTATGGTGGCTACACCTTC,CAIRGTGYGGYTF
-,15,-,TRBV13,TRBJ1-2,TGTGCCAGCAGCTTAAGAGGGCGGAACGGTTATGGCTACACCTTC,CASSLRGRNGYGYTF
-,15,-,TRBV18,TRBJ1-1,TGTGCCAGCTCACCCGGTCAGGGGCCATACACTGAAGCTTTCTTT,CASSPGQGPYTEAFF
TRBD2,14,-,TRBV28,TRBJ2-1,TGTGCCAGCAGGAGGACTAGCGGGAACAATCCGGGGTTCTTC,CASRRTSGNNPGFF
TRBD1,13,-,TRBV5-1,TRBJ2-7,TGCGCCAGCAGCTTGAAGACAGGGGCCGAGCAGTACTTC,CASSLKTGAEQYF
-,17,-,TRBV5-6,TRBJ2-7,TGTGCCAGCAGCTTGGCCTATGTCTCCCCGAGGAACTACGAGCAGTACTTC,CASSLAYVSPRNYEQYF
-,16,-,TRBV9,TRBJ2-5,TGTGCCAGCAGCGTAGAATATAGCGGAGGAGGGGAGACCCAGTACTTC,CASSVEYSGGGETQYF
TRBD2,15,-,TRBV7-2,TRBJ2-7,TGTGCCAGCAGCTTAGCCGGGACTAGTCTGTACGAGCAGTACTTC,CASSLAGTSLYEQYF
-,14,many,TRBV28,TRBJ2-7,TGTGCCAGCAGTGCCACGGACTTTTCCTACGAGCAGTACTTC,CASSATDFSYEQYF
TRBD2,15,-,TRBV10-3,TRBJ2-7,TGTGCCATCAGTGAGTTTAGCGGGAATTCCTACGAGCAGTACTTC,CAISEFSGNSYEQYF
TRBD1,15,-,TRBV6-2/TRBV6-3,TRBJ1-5,TGTGCCAGCAGTCGGTCGGGGACAGGCAATCAGCCCCAGCATTTT,CASSRSGTGNQPQHF